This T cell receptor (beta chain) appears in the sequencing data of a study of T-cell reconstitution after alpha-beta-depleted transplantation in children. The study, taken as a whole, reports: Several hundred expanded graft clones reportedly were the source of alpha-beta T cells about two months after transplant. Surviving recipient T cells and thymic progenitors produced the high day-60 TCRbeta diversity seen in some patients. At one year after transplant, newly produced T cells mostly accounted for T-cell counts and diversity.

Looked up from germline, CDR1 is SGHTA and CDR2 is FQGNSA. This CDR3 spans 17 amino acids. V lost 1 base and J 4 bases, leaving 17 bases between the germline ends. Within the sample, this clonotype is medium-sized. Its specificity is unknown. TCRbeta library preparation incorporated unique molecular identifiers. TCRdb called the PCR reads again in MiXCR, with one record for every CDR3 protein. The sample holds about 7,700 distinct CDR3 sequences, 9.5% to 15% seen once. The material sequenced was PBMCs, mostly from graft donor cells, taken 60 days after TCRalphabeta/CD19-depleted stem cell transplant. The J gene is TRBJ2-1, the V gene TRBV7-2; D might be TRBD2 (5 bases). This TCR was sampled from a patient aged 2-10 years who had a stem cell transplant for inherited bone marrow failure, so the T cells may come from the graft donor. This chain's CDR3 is CASSLVDTGNYYNEQFF. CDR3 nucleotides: TGTGCCAGCAGCTTAGTCGATACCGGGAATTATTACAATGAGCAGTTCTTC.